The next 23 T cell receptor beta chains were all read from a single sample in a study of blood T cell repertoires in COVID-19. Data came from immunoSEQ multiplex PCR; TCRdb stores just in-frame clones and leaves some out. The sample shows about 440,000 clones, 80% to 90% of them seen only once. The source material was peripheral blood. These receptors originate from a woman aged 25 to 39 with acute or convalescent COVID-19.

The CDR3 bases are TGTGCCAGCACGACCGCCGGGGGGCACACAGATACGCAGTATTTT. Translated: CASTTAGGHTDTQYF. The J gene is TRBJ2-3, the V gene TRBV6-6; tentative D call: TRBD2 (7 bases). V shed 7 bases and J shed 2 bases, with 16 bases lying between them. The CDR3 totals 15 residues. The germline gives CDR1 MNHNY, CDR2 SVGAGI (reference sequence).

This chain links TRBV4-1 with TRBJ2-2; no clear D. Germline values: CDR1 MGHRA, CDR2 YSYEKL. This CDR3 is built from 15 residues. V was trimmed by 0 bases and J by 5 bases, leaving 10 bases between them. As DNA, the CDR3 is TGCGCCAGCAGCCAAGATTTATTCGGGACCGGGGAGCTGTTTTTT. Protein product: CASSQDLFGTGELFF.

This clone is a singleton in its sample. The J gene is TRBJ1-4, the V gene TRBV19; D is possibly TRBD1 (6 bases). Trimming pared 6 bases from V and 8 bases from J, leaving 13 bases between. This CDR3 is built from 13 residues. The germline V gene has CDR1 LNHDA and CDR2 SQIVND (reference sequence). As DNA, the CDR3 is TGTGCCAGTAGCCCTTTGAGGGGGGAAAAACTGTTTTTT. Amino acids: CASSPLRGEKLFF.

This sequence joins TRBV7-9 and TRBJ1-4, with D uncertain. Germline CDR1 is SEHNR and CDR2 is FQNEAQ (reference sequence). V lost 9 bases to trimming and J lost 2 bases, with 4 bases between them. This CDR3 contains 11 residues. CDR3 sequence (DNA): TGTGCCAGTACTACTAATGAAAAACTGTTTTTT. Its translation: CASTTNEKLFF.

In the case of this clone: In the same sample, other DNA sequences code for this CDR3. The chain combines TRBV28 with TRBJ1-5, with D perhaps TRBD1 (6 bases). This CDR3 has 14 residues. The germline V gene encodes CDR1 MDHEN and CDR2 SYDVKM. V lost 6 bases, J lost 3 bases, and 12 bases lay in between. CDR3 nucleotides: TGTGCCAGCAGCTTCCCAGGGGTCAATCAGCCCCAGCATTTT. It specifies CASSFPGVNQPQHF.

The V gene is TRBV7-8, the J gene TRBJ2-5, with D possibly TRBD1 on 5 matching bases. The V gene's germline CDR1 is SGHVS and CDR2 FQNEAQ. This CDR3 comprises 14 residues. Trimming cost V 7 bases and J 4 bases, with 16 bases left between them. The CDR3: CASTPWGRLETQYF. In nucleotides, the CDR3 is TGTGCCAGCACCCCCTGGGGCCGATTAGAGACCCAGTACTTC.

The V gene is TRBV20-1, the J gene TRBJ2-5; the match to TRBD1 covers 7 bases. The CDR3 spans 14 residues. Germline CDR1 is DFQATT and CDR2 is SNEGSKA (reference sequence). J was trimmed by 4 bases and V by 3 bases; bases with no gene match: 8. The CDR3 region has the DNA TGCAGTGCTAGTATATCGGCAGGGGGAGAGACCCAGTACTTC. Translated, it gives CSASISAGGETQYF.

The chain recombines TRBV27 with TRBJ1-2; D remains unclear. The CDR3 spans 15 residues. Trimming left V 4 bases short and J 6 bases short, with 18 bases between. Germline V gene data show CDR1 as MNHEY and CDR2 as SMNVEV (reference sequence). The CDR3 nucleotides are TGTGCCAGCAGTTCCAGAGGGTACATTTGGAATGGCTACACCTTC. Protein product: CASSSRGYIWNGYTF.

The genes are TRBV9 and TRBJ2-2, with TRBD1 matching over 9 bases. V was clipped by 4 bases and J by 2 bases; unmatched bases: 9. This CDR3 contains 17 residues. In germline, CDR1 is SGDLS, CDR2 YYNGEE. The CDR3 DNA reads as TGTGCCAGCAGCTCCTGGACAGGGGCTCTAAACACCGGGGAGCTGTTTTTT. It is translated as CASSSWTGALNTGELFF. Filled out from reference TRBV9 and TRBJ2-2, the complete variable domain reads DSGVTQTPKHLITATGQRVTLRCSPRSGDLSVYWYQQSLDQGLQFLIQYYNGEERAKGNILERFSAQQFPDLHSELNLSSLELGDSALYFCASSSWTGALNTGELFFGEGSRLTVL.

The chain couples TRBV15 to TRBJ2-4, with a possible D match to TRBD1 (6 bases). V was pared by 4 bases and J by 10 bases, with 8 bases between. CDR3 length: 11 residues. Germline CDR1 and CDR2: LNHNV and YYDKDF (reference sequence). CDR3 in amino acids: CATSIQGIQYF. CDR3 coding DNA: TGTGCCACCAGCATACAGGGAATTCAGTACTTC. The full variable domain, with the rest looked up from reference TRBV15 and TRBJ2-4, is DAMVIQNPRYQVTQFGKPVTLSCSQTLNHNVMYWYQQKSSQAPKLLFHYYDKDFNNEADTPDNFQSRRPNTSFCFLDIRSPGLGDTAMYLCATSIQGIQYFGAGTRLSVL.

CDR3 nucleotide sequence: TGTGCCAGCAGCCTCCTGAACACTGAAGCTTTCTTT. Its protein is CASSLLNTEAFF. The rearrangement joins TRBV13 to TRBJ1-1; no clear D. V lost 5 bases and J 0 bases, leaving 4 bases between the germline ends. This CDR3 region has 12 residues. Germline lookup yields CDR1 PRHDT and CDR2 FYEKMQ (reference sequence).

The V and J genes are TRBV30 and TRBJ1-5; TRBD1 aligns across 9 bases. J was trimmed by 2 bases and V by 1 base; bases with no gene match: 6. The CDR3 length is 16 residues. Per germline, CDR1 GTSNPN and CDR2 SVGIG (reference sequence). The CDR3 DNA reads TGTGCCTGGAGTGCCATAGGGGACAGGGGCAATCAGCCCCAGCATTTT. It codes for CAWSAIGDRGNQPQHF. Supplemented by reference TRBV30 and TRBJ1-5, the full variable domain reads SQTIHQWPATLVQPVGSPLSLECTVEGTSNPNLYWYRQAAGRGLQLLFYSVGIGQISSEVPQNLSASRPQDRQFILSSKKLLLSDSGFYLCAWSAIGDRGNQPQHFGDGTRLSIL.

The CDR3 loop is CASSLKWLGTPLNTGELFF. For the CDR3, the DNA is TGTGCCAGCAGCTTAAAATGGCTCGGGACACCACTTAACACCGGGGAGCTGTTTTTT. The J gene is TRBJ2-2, the V gene TRBV7-3, with D tentatively TRBD1 (6 bases). V lost 1 base and J lost 2, with 20 bases in between. The length of the CDR3 is 19 residues. CDR1 is SGHTA, CDR2 FQGTGA, per germline.

The gene calls are TRBV30 and TRBJ1-5, with TRBD1 matching over 7 bases. J lost 0 bases, V lost 2 bases, and 4 bases had no gene match. The CDR3 totals 15 residues. CDR1 is GTSNPN, CDR2 SVGIG, per germline (reference sequence). The CDR3 DNA follows: TGTGCCTGGAGTAGGGACAGTAATAGCAATCAGCCCCAGCATTTT. Translated, it gives CAWSRDSNSNQPQHF.

CDR3 nucleotides: TGTGCCAGCAGTTACTTTACAGTTTCTGGAAACACCATATATTTT. Protein product: CASSYFTVSGNTIYF. The rearrangement uses TRBV6-6 and TRBJ1-3, with no clear D. This CDR3 spans 15 amino acids. The V and J ends lost 1 base and 1 base respectively, with 8 bases between them. In germline, CDR1 is MNHNY, CDR2 SVGAGI (reference sequence).

CDR3 sequence reads: CASMNRHYGYTF. The CDR3 region has the DNA TGTGCCAGCATGAACAGGCACTATGGCTACACCTTC. The chain carries TRBV12-3 or TRBV12-4 and TRBJ1-2; D is possibly TRBD1 (5 bases). V was shortened by 7 bases and J by 3 bases, with 9 bases between the two germline ends. The CDR3 covers 12 residues.

The rearrangement uses TRBV28 and TRBJ1-4; 7 bases are shared with TRBD1. The CDR3 has 14 amino acids. V lost 2 bases and J lost 7; bases outside the gene matches: 4. Germline values: CDR1 MDHEN, CDR2 SYDVKM. CDR3 protein: CASSLRGRGEKLFF. In DNA, the CDR3 is TGTGCCAGCAGTTTAAGGGGGCGCGGTGAAAAACTGTTTTTT.

The chain has TRBV5-6 and TRBJ1-6; possible D gene TRBD1, 6 bases. The V and J ends lost 1 base and 8 bases respectively, with 13 bases between them. This CDR3 is built from 15 residues. Germline CDR1 is SGHDT and CDR2 is YYEEEE. CDR3 in amino acids: CASSLYRVFYSPLHF. The CDR3 DNA sequence: TGTGCCAGCAGCTTGTACAGGGTTTTTTATTCACCCCTCCACTTT. Filled out from reference TRBV5-6 and TRBJ1-6, the complete variable domain reads DAGVTQSPTHLIKTRGQQVTLRCSPKSGHDTVSWYQQALGQGPQFIFQYYEEEERQRGNFPDRFSGHQFPNYSSELNVNALLLGDSALYLCASSLYRVFYSPLHFGNGTRLTVT.

The rearrangement joins TRBV11-2 to TRBJ2-1, with 9 bases fitting TRBD2. CDR3 length: 13 amino acids. The junction had 2 bases not matched to a gene; V was cut back by 1 base and J by 10 bases. Per the germline V gene, CDR1 is SGHAT and CDR2 is FQNNGV. CDR3 region: CASSLGLAGEQFF. In DNA, the CDR3 is TGTGCCAGCAGCTTAGGTCTAGCGGGGGAGCAGTTCTTC.

The chain has TRBV19 and TRBJ2-7, with D possibly matching TRBD1 (6 bases). The CDR3 totals 19 residues. V was shortened by 3 bases and J by 2 bases, with 26 bases between the two germline ends. CDR1 and CDR2 (germline): LNHDA, SQIVND (reference sequence). The CDR3 DNA reads TGTGCCAGTAGTATCAAGGTAGTTGGCCCGGGACAAGACCCCTACGAGCAGTACTTC. It yields the protein CASSIKVVGPGQDPYEQYF.

The chain uses TRBV7-9 and TRBJ2-2; TRBD2 is a possible D gene (5 bases). Germline loops: CDR1 SEHNR, CDR2 FQNEAQ (reference sequence). V was pared by 0 bases and J by 6 bases, with 11 bases between. The CDR3 is made up of 15 amino acids. The CDR3 is CASSLAGSAAGELFF. Here the CDR3 DNA reads TGTGCCAGCAGCTTAGCGGGGAGCGCCGCCGGGGAGCTGTTTTTT.

V is TRBV3-1 (or the pseudogene TRBV3-2) and J is TRBJ2-1; 12 bases align to TRBD2. Germline trimming cut 3 bases from V and 8 bases from J; bases unmatched to any gene: 5. Germline V gene lookup returns CDR1 LGHDT and CDR2 YNNKEL (reference sequence). The CDR3 sequence is 15 residues long. CDR3 region: CASSHLAGGRDEQFF. CDR3 DNA sequence: TGTGCCAGCAGCCACCTAGCGGGGGGGCGGGATGAGCAGTTCTTC.

CDR3 sequence reads: CASSQNVDTQYF. CDR3 in DNA: TGCGCCAGCAGCCAAAATGTGGATACGCAGTATTTT. The genes are TRBV5-1 and TRBJ2-3; D gene ambiguous. CDR1 and CDR2 from the germline V gene are SGHRS and YFSETQ. Trimming left V 4 bases short and J 6 bases short, with 9 bases between. CDR3 length: 12 residues.